The 20 T cell receptor beta chains below all came from one sample that was sequenced in a study of OX40 agonist ivuxolimab in advanced cancers. TCRdb's copy holds only in-frame clones and misses some; the assay was immunoSEQ multiplex PCR. The sample comprises 60,000 to 70,000 clones, around 80% of which are singletons, and around 1.5% rests with the top ten. Specimen: CD4+ or CD8+ T cells sorted from blood, collected in a trial of the OX40 agonist ivuxolimab. The receptors stem from an adult with an advanced solid tumor such as melanoma, head and neck, liver or kidney cancer.

The V call is TRBV5-4, the J call TRBJ2-5, with D possibly matching TRBD2 (6 bases). V lost 4 bases, J lost 4 bases, and 17 bases lay in between. This CDR3 is built from 15 residues. The germline gives CDR1 SGHNT, CDR2 YYREEE (reference sequence). CDR3: CASSGGVRSPETQYF. CDR3 nucleotide sequence: TGTGCCAGCAGCGGCGGGGTCCGCAGCCCAGAGACCCAGTACTTC.

The CDR3 DNA sequence: TGTGCCAGCAGCCCCCAGGAGATTGAAGCTTTCTTT. Translating gives CASSPQEIEAFF. The chain links TRBV9 to TRBJ1-1; D is undetermined. Trimming left V 4 bases short and J 7 bases short, with 11 bases between. CDR1 is SGDLS, CDR2 YYNGEE, per germline. The CDR3 loop spans 12 amino acids. Supplemented by reference TRBV9 and TRBJ1-1, the full variable domain reads DSGVTQTPKHLITATGQRVTLRCSPRSGDLSVYWYQQSLDQGLQFLIQYYNGEERAKGNILERFSAQQFPDLHSELNLSSLELGDSALYFCASSPQEIEAFFGQGTRLTVV.

This clone occurred a few times. The V and J genes are TRBV4-2 and TRBJ2-1; D is undetermined. V dropped 1 base and J dropped 8 bases, with 6 bases sitting between them. CDR1 and CDR2 from the germline V gene are LGHNA and YNFKEQ. This CDR3 has 12 amino acids. The CDR3 sequence is CASSQVDYEQFF. The CDR3 region has the DNA TGTGCCAGCAGCCAAGTTGACTATGAGCAGTTCTTC.

The V call is TRBV6-1, the J call TRBJ2-7, with D possibly matching TRBD1 (5 bases). The germline V gene encodes CDR1 MNHNS and CDR2 SASEGT. The CDR3 runs 14 residues. Between the trimmed V and J ends, which lost 0 bases and 6 bases, there was a span of 12 bases. Here the CDR3 reads CASSEAMGPVEQYF. CDR3 nucleotide sequence: TGTGCCAGCAGTGAAGCCATGGGGCCGGTCGAGCAGTACTTC.

CDR3 amino acids: CASSFRGLGLEQYF. In DNA form, the CDR3 reads TGTGCCAGCAGTTTCCGGGGGCTGGGGCTCGAGCAGTACTTC. This chain connects TRBV27 to TRBJ2-7; D may be TRBD1 or TRBD2 (6 bases each). This CDR3 spans 14 amino acids. The V gene lost 3 bases and the J gene lost 6 bases, with 15 bases spanning the gap. CDR1 and CDR2 (germline): MNHEY, SMNVEV (reference sequence).

The V and J genes are TRBV5-1 and TRBJ2-1; 7 bases agree with TRBD2. Looked up from germline, CDR1 is SGHRS and CDR2 is YFSETQ. The V segment lost 4 bases and the J segment 3 bases; nucleotides outside the gene matches: 25. The CDR3 runs 21 residues. The CDR3 bases are TGCGCCAGCAGCCCCCTGGGCTCGGGACTACCTGTGGCGGAGGTCTACAATGAGCAGTTCTTC. Translated, it gives CASSPLGSGLPVAEVYNEQFF.

The J gene is TRBJ1-2, the V gene TRBV7-8; tentatively, D is TRBD1 (5 bases). Germline CDR1 reads SGHVS; CDR2 reads FQNEAQ. CDR3 length equals 16 residues. V lost 5 bases to trimming and J lost 5 bases, with 21 bases between them. Here the CDR3 reads CASSPKTSLGDYGYTF. CDR3 in DNA: TGTGCCAGCAGCCCTAAGACGTCGTTGGGGGATTATGGCTACACCTTC.

The V gene is TRBV7-9, the J gene TRBJ2-4; either TRBD1 or TRBD2 may supply D (5 bases each). CDR3 size: 18 residues. The V and J ends lost 1 base and 2 bases respectively, with 18 bases between them. Germline V gives CDR1 SEHNR, CDR2 FQNEAQ (reference sequence). CDR3 bases: TGTGCCAGCAGCTTAGATGTAATAAAGTGGGGGTCCAAAAACATTCAGTACTTC. Its protein product is CASSLDVIKWGSKNIQYF.

The V call is TRBV5-6, the J call TRBJ1-4; the match to TRBD1 covers 7 bases. V lost 3 bases to trimming and J lost 0 bases; unmatched junction nucleotides: 5. Germline V gives CDR1 SGHDT, CDR2 YYEEEE. The CDR3 extends over 16 amino acids. CDR3 sequence: CASSWGDSSTNEKLFF. The CDR3 DNA reads as TGTGCCAGCAGCTGGGGGGACAGCTCAACTAATGAAAAACTGTTTTTT.

This chain connects TRBV28 to TRBJ2-4, with 10 bases that match TRBD2. In germline, CDR1 is MDHEN, CDR2 SYDVKM. CDR3 length: 17 residues. This chain's CDR3 is CGEISFTSGVPKNIQYF. CDR3 in DNA: TGTGGGGAAATATCCTTCACTAGCGGGGTCCCCAAAAACATTCAGTACTTC.

The sample holds a few counts of this clone. For the CDR3, the DNA is TGTGCCATCAGTGATGGACTAGGGGACAATGAGCAGTTCTTC. Translating gives CAISDGLGDNEQFF. The chain carries TRBV10-3 and TRBJ2-1, with 7 bases lining up with TRBD2. CDR3 length: 14 amino acids. With V trimmed by 3 bases and J by 5 bases, 4 bases remained unmatched. In germline, CDR1 is ENHRY, CDR2 SYGVKD.

CDR3: CASSQETVPYNEQFF. As DNA, the CDR3 is TGCGCCAGCAGCCAAGAGACGGTCCCCTACAATGAGCAGTTCTTC. The genes are TRBV4-3 and TRBJ2-1, with D unresolved. The length of the CDR3 is 15 residues. The V gene's germline CDR1 is LGHNA and CDR2 YSLEER. Deletions cut 0 bases from V and 2 bases from J, with 8 bases between.

The gene calls are TRBV19 and TRBJ2-4; no definite D call. Per the germline V gene, CDR1 is LNHDA and CDR2 is SQIVND (reference sequence). V dropped 3 bases and J dropped 0 bases, with 9 bases sitting between them. The CDR3 spans 15 residues. CDR3 sequence: CASSIQDLAKNIQYF. The CDR3 DNA reads TGTGCCAGTAGTATCCAGGATTTAGCCAAAAACATTCAGTACTTC.

The rearrangement joins TRBV11-3 to TRBJ2-7; tentatively, D is TRBD1 (6 bases). CDR1 is SGHNT, CDR2 YENEEA, per germline. The CDR3 is 14 residues long. V lost 0 bases and J 9 bases, leaving 15 bases between the germline ends. The CDR3 nucleotides are TGTGCCAGCAGCTTAGATGGTACAGGGAGTAGGCAGTACTTC. Its translation: CASSLDGTGSRQYF.

The V and J genes are TRBV28 and TRBJ1-4; 9 nucleotides align to TRBD1. Germline CDR1 reads MDHEN; CDR2 reads SYDVKM. This CDR3 spans 14 amino acids. V shed 5 bases and J 10 bases; nucleotides not matched to a gene: 8. The CDR3 nucleotides are TGTGCCAGCAGTAGGACAGGGGAAATGAGAAAACTGTTTTTT. Residues: CASSRTGEMRKLFF.

The chain joins TRBV7-2 to TRBJ2-5; D is unresolved. Germline CDR1 and CDR2: SGHTA and FQGNSA. Trimming took off 4 bases at V and 1 base at J, with 7 bases between the two ends. CDR3 size: 13 residues. The CDR3 DNA follows: TGTGCCAGCAGCTATTGGGGCCAAGAGACCCAGTACTTC. It yields the protein CASSYWGQETQYF. The variable domain in full, completed from reference TRBV7-2 and TRBJ2-5, reads GAGVSQSPSNKVTEKGKDVELRCDPISGHTALYWYRQSLGQGLEFLIYFQGNSAPDKSGLPSDRFSAERTGGSVSTLTIQRTQQEDSAVYLCASSYWGQETQYFGPGTRLLVL.

In DNA form, the CDR3 reads TGTGCCAGCAGCTTAGTTGGGACTCGAAGCTTCTCTGGAAACACCATATATTTT. This codes for CASSLVGTRSFSGNTIYF. The chain joins TRBV7-2 to TRBJ1-3; tentative D call: TRBD1 (5 bases). V lost 1 base and J 0 bases, leaving 16 bases between the germline ends. Germline values: CDR1 SGHTA, CDR2 FQGNSA. CDR3 length: 18 amino acids.

As to this clone: Additional DNA sequences in this sample encode the identical CDR3. This rearrangement joins TRBV6-5 to TRBJ2-3; 7 nucleotides align to TRBD1. Germline CDR1 and CDR2: MNHEY and SVGAGI. V was clipped by 6 bases and J by 1 base; unmatched bases: 1. The CDR3 contains 13 residues. The CDR3 DNA reads as TGTGCCAGCAGGGGGACAGGCACAGATACGCAGTATTTT. It specifies CASRGTGTDTQYF.

The chain is built from TRBV28 and TRBJ2-2; D is possibly TRBD1 or TRBD2 (6 bases each). Germline values: CDR1 MDHEN, CDR2 SYDVKM. V was clipped by 4 bases and J by 6 bases, with 9 bases between them. CDR3 size: 13 residues. Here the CDR3 reads CASSSGAAGELFF. The CDR3 nucleotides read TGTGCCAGCAGTTCGGGGGCGGCCGGGGAGCTGTTTTTT.

The chain employs TRBV7-6 and TRBJ1-1; weak D call: TRBD1 (5 bases). The CDR3 contains 14 residues. Between the trimmed V and J ends, which lost 5 bases and 1 base, there was a span of 11 bases. CDR1 SGHVS and CDR2 FNYEAQ come from the germline V gene. In DNA form, the CDR3 reads TGTGCCAGCAGCCCTGTCACAGGGAACACTGAAGCTTTCTTT. Translated, it gives CASSPVTGNTEAFF.